A selection of T cell receptor beta chains follows, all from one sample in a study of blood T cell repertoires in COVID-19. The repertoire was sequenced with immunoSEQ multiplex PCR; TCRdb's copy has only in-frame clones and lacks some. Seen here are some 270,000 clones, almost 85% observed once, and the top ten hold approximately 9.6%. Sequenced sample: PBMCs or T cells enriched from blood (not recorded which). These receptors originate from a woman aged 50 to 60 with acute COVID-19. The CDR3 runs from the conserved cysteine through the conserved F or W. D genes are given only for firm matches. Not every row has a clone size; where given, it reads once, few, many or a size class.

d_call: .; v_call: TRBV9; clone_size: .; j_call: TRBJ1-2; cdr3_aa: CASSGTYGYTF; cdr3_nt: TGTGCCAGCAGTGGGACTTATGGCTACACCTTC
d_call: TRBD1; v_call: TRBV5-4; clone_size: .; j_call: TRBJ2-7; cdr3_aa: CASSANTGDNEQYF; cdr3_nt: TGTGCCAGCAGCGCAAACACAGGGGACAACGAGCAGTACTTC
d_call: TRBD1; v_call: TRBV25-1; clone_size: .; j_call: TRBJ1-5; cdr3_aa: CASRRDRGRNQPQHF; cdr3_nt: TGTGCCAGCAGGAGAGACAGGGGGCGGAATCAGCCCCAGCATTTT
d_call: TRBD1; v_call: TRBV5-6; clone_size: .; j_call: TRBJ2-1; cdr3_aa: CASSRIGDREWNEQFF; cdr3_nt: TGTGCCAGCAGCCGAATCGGGGACAGGGAGTGGAATGAGCAGTTCTTC
d_call: TRBD1; v_call: TRBV10-3; clone_size: once; j_call: TRBJ1-2; cdr3_aa: CAVWDRGSGYGYTF; cdr3_nt: TGTGCCGTATGGGACAGGGGTAGTGGCTATGGCTACACCTTC
d_call: .; v_call: TRBV15; clone_size: .; j_call: TRBJ2-3; cdr3_aa: CATSQQDQTDTQYF; cdr3_nt: TGTGCCACCAGCCAACAGGATCAGACAGATACGCAGTATTTT
d_call: TRBD2; v_call: TRBV7-8; clone_size: .; j_call: TRBJ2-7; cdr3_aa: CASSPGEAGFSYEQYF; cdr3_nt: TGTGCCAGCAGCCCCGGGGAAGCGGGGTTCTCCTACGAGCAGTACTTC
d_call: TRBD1; v_call: TRBV6-2/TRBV6-3; clone_size: .; j_call: TRBJ2-5; cdr3_aa: CASSLGTAQETQYF; cdr3_nt: TGTGCCAGCAGTCTCGGGACAGCCCAAGAGACCCAGTACTTC
d_call: TRBD1; v_call: TRBV7-2; clone_size: once; j_call: TRBJ2-5; cdr3_aa: CASSLGDRSEETQYF; cdr3_nt: TGTGCCAGCAGCTTAGGGGACAGGTCTGAAGAGACCCAGTACTTC
d_call: .; v_call: TRBV7-2; clone_size: .; j_call: TRBJ2-2; cdr3_aa: CASSLFEAAGELFF; cdr3_nt: TGTGCCAGCAGCTTATTTGAGGCTGCCGGGGAGCTGTTTTTT
d_call: .; v_call: TRBV3-1/TRBV3-2; clone_size: .; j_call: TRBJ1-6; cdr3_aa: CASSLDRYSPLHF; cdr3_nt: TGTGCCAGCAGCCTTGACAGGTATTCACCCCTCCACTTT
d_call: TRBD1; v_call: TRBV7-8; clone_size: .; j_call: TRBJ2-5; cdr3_aa: CASSPDRGIQETQYF; cdr3_nt: TGTGCCAGCAGCCCCGACAGGGGGATCCAAGAGACCCAGTACTTC
d_call: TRBD2; v_call: TRBV7-8; clone_size: .; j_call: TRBJ2-5; cdr3_aa: CASSLEMTSGDKTQYF; cdr3_nt: TGTGCCAGCAGCTTAGAAATGACTAGCGGGGATAAGACCCAGTACTTC